This section outlines one TCR beta chain sequence together with its context. This CDR3 region has 14 residues. Looked up from germline, CDR1 is SQVTM and CDR2 is ANQGSEA. V dropped 3 bases and J dropped 4; count of bases not matched to a gene: 8. Treatment described: oral pan-JAK inhibitor, 5-10 mg twice daily. This sample stems from a study of CD8+ T cells in alopecia areata. The sequencing template was cDNA reverse transcribed from extracted RNA. The data were produced by immunoSEQ multiplex PCR, yet TCRdb's version contains in-frame clones alone and is incomplete. Found here are hundreds of thousands of clones, approximately 70% of them singletons; the top ten hold over 1%.

The V call is TRBV29-1, the J call TRBJ2-7; TRBD1 matches at 8 bases. This sequence was found in a human donor with alopecia areata. The material sequenced was CD4+ T cells sorted from blood, taken at roughly week 45, from a patient treated with tofacitinib. Here the CDR3 DNA reads TGCAGCGTTGATGTACAGGGGGATTTTTACGAGCAGTACTTC. This encodes CSVDVQGDFYEQYF.